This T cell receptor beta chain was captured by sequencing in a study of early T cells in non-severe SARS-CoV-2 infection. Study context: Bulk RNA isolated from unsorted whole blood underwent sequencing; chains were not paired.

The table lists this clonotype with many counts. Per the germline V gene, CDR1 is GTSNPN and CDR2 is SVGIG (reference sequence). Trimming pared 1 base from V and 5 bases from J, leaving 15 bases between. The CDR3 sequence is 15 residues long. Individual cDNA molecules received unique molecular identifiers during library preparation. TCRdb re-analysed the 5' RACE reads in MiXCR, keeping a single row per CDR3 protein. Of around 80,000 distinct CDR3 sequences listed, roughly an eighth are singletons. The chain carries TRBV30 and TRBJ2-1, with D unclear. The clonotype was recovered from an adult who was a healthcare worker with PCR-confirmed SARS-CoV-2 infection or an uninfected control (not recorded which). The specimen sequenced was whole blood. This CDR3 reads CAWSALVPPNNEQFF. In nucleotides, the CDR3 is TGTGCCTGGAGTGCCCTGGTCCCGCCGAACAATGAGCAGTTCTTC.